The 6 T cell receptor beta chains in this list originate from one sample, sequenced in a study of identical twins. TCRdb fed the 5' RACE reads into MiXCR, producing one record per CDR3 protein. This sample has some 500,000 distinct CDR3 sequences, with 14% found just once. A further study also used this sample, focusing on yellow fever vaccine responses in identical twins.

The sample taken for sequencing was CD4+ T cells sorted from blood. The receptors here all came from a woman between 18 and 29 years old in good health.

The chain uses TRBV18 and TRBJ2-7; D not certain. Germline V lookup: CDR1 KGHSH, CDR2 LQKENI. The ends were cut back, 5 bases at V and 4 bases at J, with 21 bases in the middle. CDR3 length: 16 residues. The CDR3 reads CASSATWTASGYEQYF. The CDR3 bases are TGTGCCAGCTCAGCGACCTGGACCGCGAGTGGTTACGAGCAGTACTTC.

This clonotype occurred a few times. The gene calls are TRBV12-3 or TRBV12-4 and TRBJ2-1, with D perhaps matching TRBD1 (7 bases). The V and J ends lost 2 bases and 7 bases respectively, with 15 bases between them. This CDR3 spans 15 amino acids. CDR3 loop: CASSLLSQGGNEQFF. The CDR3 DNA is TGTGCCAGCAGTTTACTTTCCCAGGGGGGTAATGAGCAGTTCTTC.

This clonotype occurred many times. The rearrangement links TRBV2 to TRBJ1-6; tentatively, D is TRBD1 (5 bases). The germline V and J ends were trimmed by 7 bases and 9 bases, with 13 bases remaining between them. Per germline, CDR1 SNHLY and CDR2 FYNNEI. This CDR3 spans 13 amino acids. The CDR3, as DNA: TGTGCCAGCACCCCGGACAAATCTTCACCCCTCCACTTT. Amino acids: CASTPDKSSPLHF. Full variable domain (missing parts from reference TRBV2 and TRBJ1-6): EPEVTQTPSHQVTQMGQEVILRCVPISNHLYFYWYRQILGQKVEFLVSFYNNEISEKSEIFDDQFSVERPDGSNFTLKIRSTKLEDSAMYFCASTPDKSSPLHFGNGTRLTVT.

This chain uses TRBV7-2 with TRBJ2-7; D is uncertain. Germline loops: CDR1 SGHTA, CDR2 FQGNSA. The CDR3 runs to 14 residues. Trimming removed 1 base at V and 2 bases at J, with 9 bases between. CDR3 loop: CASSLGERPYEQYF. The CDR3 DNA sequence: TGTGCCAGCAGCTTAGGAGAGAGACCCTACGAGCAGTACTTC.

For this clonotype: At one of its ends the junction is not consistent with the germline gene, which may arise from a read error. This sequence joins TRBV5-1 and TRBJ2-1, with TRBD2 identical over 7 bases. The CDR3 spans 15 residues. From germline, CDR1 is SGHRS and CDR2 YFSETQ. The CDR3 sequence is CASSFLAVDYNEHFF. The CDR3 DNA is TGCGCCAGCAGCTTTCTAGCGGTCGACTACAATGAGCACTTCTTC.

This clonotype was detected a few times. This chain joins TRBV7-6 and TRBJ1-1; D gene uncertain. V was cut by 0 bases and J by 1 base, with 9 bases left in between. Per the germline V gene, CDR1 is SGHVS and CDR2 is FNYEAQ. CDR3 length: 15 amino acids. CDR3 in DNA: TGTGCCAGCAGCTTAGCTCCAGGAGCGAACACTGAAGCTTTCTTT. As protein: CASSLAPGANTEAFF.